The 13 T cell receptor beta chains given below trace back to one sample, sequenced in a study of T cells after posttransplantation cyclophosphamide. Measured with immunoSEQ multiplex PCR; TCRdb has only the in-frame clones, and not every one. This sample has around 2,000 clones, with roughly 69% found just once. Treatment was busulfan-fludarabine conditioning, a marrow graft, and cyclophosphamide on days +3 and +4. Sequenced material: PBMCs, taken after allogeneic stem cell transplant with posttransplant cyclophosphamide. Source of these receptors: a male patient between 60 and 69 years old who received an allogeneic stem cell transplant from a related donor and was CMV-positive. Some T cells may have come from the graft donor.

The rearrangement joins TRBV5-6 to TRBJ2-5; D is undetermined. The CDR3 extends over 14 amino acids. Trimming took 2 bases from V and 5 from J, leaving 13 bases between them. Germline CDR1 reads SGHDT; CDR2 reads YYEEEE. Here the CDR3 reads CASSFASARETQYF. The CDR3 bases are TGTGCCAGCAGCTTTGCCAGCGCAAGGGAGACCCAGTACTTC.

This chain connects TRBV7-9 to TRBJ1-1; TRBD1 agrees at 7 bases. The J segment lost 4 bases and the V segment lost 2 bases, leaving 4 bases of the junction unmatched. This CDR3 has 14 amino acids. The V gene's germline CDR1 is SEHNR and CDR2 FQNEAQ (reference sequence). This CDR3 reads CASSLQGVGTEAFF. The CDR3 bases are TGTGCCAGCAGCTTACAGGGGGTAGGCACTGAAGCTTTCTTT.

The V gene is TRBV29-1, the J gene TRBJ2-1; TRBD2 matches at 7 bases. The CDR3 length is 14 residues. Germline values: CDR1 SQVTM, CDR2 ANQGSEA. With 6 bases clipped from V and 0 bases from J, the junction kept 5 bases outside the gene matches. The CDR3 loop is CSVRAGSSYNEQFF. The CDR3 bases are TGCAGCGTCAGAGCGGGGAGCTCCTACAATGAGCAGTTCTTC.

The chain is built from TRBV5-4 and TRBJ1-1; TRBD1 might be the D (5 bases). Trimming took 3 bases from V and 5 from J, leaving 11 bases between them. CDR3 size: 13 residues. Per germline, CDR1 SGHNT and CDR2 YYREEE (reference sequence). CDR3 in DNA: TGTGCCAGCAGCTCTATAGACAGTACTGAAGCTTTCTTT. Protein product: CASSSIDSTEAFF.

This clone was counted between two and nine times. The chain carries TRBV11-2 and TRBJ2-3; D is ambiguous. The CDR3 spans 12 residues. CDR1 is SGHAT and CDR2 is FQNNGV in the germline V gene. Between the trimmed V and J ends, which lost 5 bases and 8 bases, there was a span of 11 bases. The DNA for the CDR3 is TGTGCCAGCAGCCAACCCCAGCGTACGCAGTATTTT. This gives the protein CASSQPQRTQYF.

The chain links TRBV5-6 to TRBJ1-2; D is uncertain. The V and J ends lost 3 bases and 3 bases respectively, with 6 bases between them. Looked up from germline, CDR1 is SGHDT and CDR2 is YYEEEE. There are 12 residues in the CDR3. CDR3: CASSSSYYGYTF. The CDR3 DNA is TGTGCCAGCAGCTCCTCTTACTATGGCTACACCTTC.

This clone was observed a few times. V gene TRBV7-9 combines with J gene TRBJ1-2; 7 nucleotides line up with TRBD1. The V and J ends lost 4 bases and 8 bases, in that order; junction bases with no gene match: 4. Germline V CDR1 and CDR2: SEHNR, FQNEAQ (reference sequence). This CDR3 has 12 amino acids. DNA of the CDR3: TGTGCCAGCAGCTCGGAGGACAGGGGCTACACCTTC. Translation gives CASSSEDRGYTF.

The chain has TRBV11-2 and TRBJ2-1; 7 bases fit TRBD2. Unmatched junction bases numbered 2, after V lost 0 bases and J lost 3 bases. The CDR3 extends over 15 amino acids. Germline-derived CDR1 and CDR2 are SGHAT and FQNNGV. The CDR3: CASSLDRGGYNEQFF. CDR3 nucleotide sequence: TGTGCCAGCAGCTTAGATCGCGGGGGCTACAATGAGCAGTTCTTC.

The rearrangement uses TRBV11-2 and TRBJ2-1, with 14 bases that match TRBD2. Germline V gives CDR1 SGHAT, CDR2 FQNNGV. This CDR3 comprises 16 residues. The V and J ends lost 2 bases and 7 bases, in that order; junction bases with no gene match: 4. The CDR3 nucleotides are TGTGCCAGCAGCTTAAAGGGACTAGCGGGAGTGAATGAGCAGTTCTTC. Translating gives CASSLKGLAGVNEQFF.

The chain joins TRBV19 to TRBJ1-2; D call uncertain. Germline V gene data show CDR1 as LNHDA and CDR2 as SQIVND (reference sequence). This CDR3 has 16 amino acids. With 5 bases removed from V and 8 bases from J, the gap between germline ends came to 24 bases. DNA for the CDR3: TGTGCCAGTAGTGCGGCCGGGGAGGCCCGTTCCTCCGGCTACACCTTC. It specifies CASSAAGEARSSGYTF.

The rearrangement joins TRBV29-1 to TRBJ1-2; D not certain. V was shortened by 6 bases and J by 8 bases, with 16 bases between the two germline ends. Germline loops: CDR1 SQVTM, CDR2 ANQGSEA. CDR3 size: 12 residues. CDR3 residues: CSVQDLGGGYTF. CDR3 DNA: TGCAGCGTACAAGACTTAGGAGGGGGCTACACCTTC.

The V gene is TRBV19, the J gene TRBJ2-2; 8 bases agree with TRBD1. CDR3 length: 15 residues. Germline trimming cut 6 bases from V and 4 bases from J; bases unmatched to any gene: 7. Germline CDR1 reads LNHDA; CDR2 reads SQIVND (reference sequence). CDR3 bases: TGTGCCAGTAGCCCGACAGGGGCGGGCACCGGGGAGCTGTTTTTT. Translated, it gives CASSPTGAGTGELFF.

To note about this clone: One junction end disagrees with the germline gene, perhaps due to a read error. The genes are TRBV6-1 and TRBJ2-7; D unclear. The CDR3 contains 14 residues. Germline-derived CDR1 and CDR2 are MNHNS and SASEGT. CDR3 protein: CASRITHYSYDVDF. The CDR3 DNA is TGTGCCAGCAGAATCACTCACTACTCCTACGACGTAGACTTC.